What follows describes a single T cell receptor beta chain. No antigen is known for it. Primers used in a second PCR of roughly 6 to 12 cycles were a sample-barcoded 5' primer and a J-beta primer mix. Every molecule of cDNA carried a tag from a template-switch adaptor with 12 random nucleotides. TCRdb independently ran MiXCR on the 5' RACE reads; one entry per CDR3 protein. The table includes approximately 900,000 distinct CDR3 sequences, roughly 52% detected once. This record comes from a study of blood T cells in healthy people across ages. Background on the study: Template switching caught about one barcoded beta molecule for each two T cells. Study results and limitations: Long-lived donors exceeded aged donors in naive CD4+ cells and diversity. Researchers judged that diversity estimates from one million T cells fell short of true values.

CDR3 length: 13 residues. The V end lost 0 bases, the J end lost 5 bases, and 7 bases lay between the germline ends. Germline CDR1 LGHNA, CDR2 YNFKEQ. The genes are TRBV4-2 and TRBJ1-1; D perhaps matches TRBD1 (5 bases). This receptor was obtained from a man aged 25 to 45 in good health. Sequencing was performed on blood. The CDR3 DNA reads TGTGCCAGCAGCCAAGACCAGGGAACTGAAGCTTTCTTT. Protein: CASSQDQGTEAFF.